Included here is one T cell receptor beta chain sequence, with context. The data originate from a study of T cells in Graves' hyperthyroidism and ophthalmopathy. Germline assignment: CDR1 SNHLY and CDR2 FYNNEI. V was pared by 5 bases and J by 5 bases, with 7 bases of the junction left unmatched. The CDR3 is 14 residues long. Exclusion of a patient resulted from uncontrolled infection, other autoimmune disease, pregnancy or lactation. RNA transcripts yielded amplified TCR beta CDR3 regions. HTBI primers were employed in a first-round RT-PCR of the TCR CDR3. TCRdb itself ran the multiplex PCR reads through MiXCR, one entry per CDR3 protein. The sample has 600,000 to 700,000 distinct CDR3 sequences; roughly 46% are singletons.

The sample taken for sequencing was peripheral blood or thyroid tissue (not recorded which). The source of this sequence is an adult man with Graves' disease, either hyperthyroidism or ophthalmopathy (not recorded which). The V and J genes are TRBV2 and TRBJ2-5; 8 bases fit TRBD2. The CDR3 bases are TGTGCCAGCAGTTGGCGGCGGGGGGTTGAGACCCAGTACTTC. As protein: CASSWRRGVETQYF.